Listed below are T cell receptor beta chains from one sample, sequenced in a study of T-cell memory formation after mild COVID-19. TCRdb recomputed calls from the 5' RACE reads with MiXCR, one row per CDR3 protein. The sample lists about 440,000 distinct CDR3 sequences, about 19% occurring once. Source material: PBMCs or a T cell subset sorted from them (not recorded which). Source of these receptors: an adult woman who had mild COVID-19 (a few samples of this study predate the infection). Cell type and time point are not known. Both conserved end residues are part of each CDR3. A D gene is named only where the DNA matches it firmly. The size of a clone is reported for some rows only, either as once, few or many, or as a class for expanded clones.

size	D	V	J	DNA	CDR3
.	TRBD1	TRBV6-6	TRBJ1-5	TGTGCCAGCAGTTACTACGGACAGGGGGCTAGCAATCAGCCCCAGCATTTT	CASSYYGQGASNQPQHF
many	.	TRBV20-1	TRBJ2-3	TGCAGTGCTAGTCGACGGGAGCAAGGCACAGATACGCAGTATTTT	CSASRREQGTDTQYF
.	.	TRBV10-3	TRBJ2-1	TGTGCCATCGGGACGGGTGGGGTGCCGGGTGAGCAGTTCTTC	CAIGTGGVPGEQFF
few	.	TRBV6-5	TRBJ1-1	TGTGCCAGCAGCCCCGGCACAGAATTGAACACTGAAGCTTTCTTT	CASSPGTELNTEAFF
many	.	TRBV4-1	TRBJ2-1	TGCGCCAGCAGCCAAGATTCGGGGACCATCAATGAGCAGTTCTTC	CASSQDSGTINEQFF
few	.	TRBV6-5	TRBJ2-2	TGTGCCAGCAGTTACTCACGGGGAGCCGGGGAGCTGTTTTTT	CASSYSRGAGELFF
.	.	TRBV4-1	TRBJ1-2	TGCGCCAGCAGCCCTTCGAGGGACACAACCCCAGCTAACTATGGCTACACCTTC	CASSPSRDTTPANYGYTF
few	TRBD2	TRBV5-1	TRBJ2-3	TGCGCCAGCAGCATACTAGCGGGGGGCACAGATACGCAGTATTTT	CASSILAGGTDTQYF
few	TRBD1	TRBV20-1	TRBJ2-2	TGCAGTGCTGAAGTACCGGGACAGGGAAGACTCGGGGAGCTGTTTTTT	CSAEVPGQGRLGELFF
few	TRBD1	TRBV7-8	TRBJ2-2	TGTGCCAGCAGCTTAGAATCTACAGGGGTGATCGGGGAGCTGTTTTTT	CASSLESTGVIGELFF
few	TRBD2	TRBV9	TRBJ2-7	TGTGCCAGCAGCGTAGACGGGAGGGCCTACGAGCAGTACTTC	CASSVDGRAYEQYF
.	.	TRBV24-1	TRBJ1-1	TGTGCCACCTCGGACACCCTTCTCACTGAAGCTTTCTTT	CATSDTLLTEAFF
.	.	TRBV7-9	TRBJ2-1	TGTGCCAGCAGCTTAGCACTCCGGGAGAACTACAATGAGCAGTTCTTC	CASSLALRENYNEQFF
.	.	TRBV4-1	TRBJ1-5	TGCGCCAGCAGCCAACGCGGGGATCAGCCCCAGCATTTT	CASSQRGDQPQHF
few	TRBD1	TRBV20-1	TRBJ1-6	TGCAGTGCTAGAGAGACCAAGACAGGGATGACATCACCCCTCCACTTT	CSARETKTGMTSPLHF
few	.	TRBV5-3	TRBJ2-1	TGTGCCAGAAGCTTGGGCCCCCCATGGGTGGAGCAGTTCTTC	CARSLGPPWVEQFF
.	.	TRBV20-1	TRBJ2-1	TGCAGTGCTAGCTCCCCCCCCAGTTTGGGTGGAAGGAATGAGCAGTTCTTC	CSASSPPSLGGRNEQFF
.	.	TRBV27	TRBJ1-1	TGTGCCAGCAGGCCCGGGACCTCGGTCACTGAAGCTTTCTTT	CASRPGTSVTEAFF
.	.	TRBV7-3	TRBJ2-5	TGTGCCAGCAGCCCTAGGGGTCGAGAGACCCACTACTTC	CASSPRGRETHYF
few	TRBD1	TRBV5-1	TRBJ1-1	TGCGCCAGCAGCATTCGGACAGGGGGCATGAACACTGAAGCTTTCTTT	CASSIRTGGMNTEAFF
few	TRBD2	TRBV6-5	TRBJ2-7	TGTGCCAGCAGTCCGACCCCCACTAGCGGGAGCGGAGAGCAGTACTTC	CASSPTPTSGSGEQYF
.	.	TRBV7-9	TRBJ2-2	TGTGCCTATCAGCGCGGGTCAGGGAGGATTTCCGGGGAGCTGTTTTTT	CAYQRGSGRISGELFF
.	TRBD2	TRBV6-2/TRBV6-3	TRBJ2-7	TGTGCCAGCAGTTACGGGCCAGCGGGAGAGACCTACGAGCAGTACTTC	CASSYGPAGETYEQYF
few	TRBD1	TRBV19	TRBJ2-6	TGTGCCACCTCTCGGGCAGGGGGCCCCTCTGGGGCCAACGTCCTGACTTTC	CATSRAGGPSGANVLTF
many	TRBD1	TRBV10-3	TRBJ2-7	TGTGCCATCAGCGAGGACAGGGAAACCTACGAGCAGTACTTC	CAISEDRETYEQYF
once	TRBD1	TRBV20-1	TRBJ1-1	TGCAGTGCTGCGGGACAGGGGTACGGGAACACTGAAGCTTTCTTT	CSAAGQGYGNTEAFF
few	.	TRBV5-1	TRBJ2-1	TGCGCCAGCAGTACTAGTGGGGCCGATGAGCAGTTCTTC	CASSTSGADEQFF
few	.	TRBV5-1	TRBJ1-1	TGCGCCAGCAGGACAGTTGCGAACACTGAAGCTTTCTTT	CASRTVANTEAFF
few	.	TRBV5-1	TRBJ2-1	TGCGCCAGCAGCTTGGCCTATACTTCCCGGGATGAGCAGTTCTTC	CASSLAYTSRDEQFF